The clone carrying this TCR beta chain was observed a few times. The record originates from a study of cytomegalovirus exposure and HLA in healthy donors. The PCR contained 60 Vbeta and 13 Jbeta primers. The assay was immunoSEQ multiplex PCR, and TCRdb's table has in-frame clones only and misses some. The data show 75,000 to 100,000 clones, with approximately 79% seen just once and approximately 1.8% held by the top ten. After removal of 7 bases from V and 4 bases from J, the junction contained 4 bases not matched to a gene. The germline V gene encodes CDR1 SGHAT and CDR2 FQNNGV. The CDR3 length is 14 residues.

Sequencing was done on a sample of PBMCs. The receptor was derived from a male donor in good health and CMV-seronegative. The chain couples TRBV11-2 to TRBJ2-1, with 10 bases lining up with TRBD2. DNA of the CDR3: TGTGCCAGCACTACTAGCGGGAATTACAATGAGCAGTTCTTC. It yields the protein CASTTSGNYNEQFF.